Below, 21 T cell receptor beta chains from the same sample are listed, as sequenced in a study of blood T cell repertoires in COVID-19. TCRdb keeps only in-frame clones here, not all; method: immunoSEQ multiplex PCR. The sample lists hundreds of thousands of clones; approximately 89% were seen once. The material sequenced was peripheral blood. These receptors were obtained from a young woman who had recovered from COVID-19.

The gene calls are TRBV4-3 and TRBJ2-1, with D possibly being TRBD2 (6 bases). Germline lookup yields CDR1 LGHNA and CDR2 YSLEER. The CDR3 has 18 amino acids. V lost 0 bases and J lost 4, with 19 bases in between. The CDR3 loop is CASSQEGVGSGPYNEQFF. DNA of the CDR3: TGCGCCAGCAGCCAAGAAGGAGTAGGTAGCGGACCTTACAATGAGCAGTTCTTC.

The genes are TRBV21-1 and TRBJ1-1. TRBV21-1 has pseudogene status. The CDR3 extends over 14 amino acids. The CDR3 loop reads CASSSSGSITEAFF. CDR3 nucleotides: TGTGCCAGCAGCTCCTCCGGGAGTATCACTGAAGCTTTCTTT.

CDR3 residues: CASSLTLGDTRAGVPGSYNEQFF. The DNA for the CDR3 is TGTGCCAGCAGCTTAACGCTGGGGGACACACGAGCGGGAGTTCCGGGCTCCTACAATGAGCAGTTCTTC. This chain uses TRBV7-3 with TRBJ2-1, with TRBD2 matching over 8 bases. The V gene end was trimmed by 0 bases and the J gene end by 0 bases; junction bases not matched to a gene: 22. The germline CDR1 and CDR2 sequences are SGHTA and FQGTGA. CDR3 length: 23 amino acids.

The chain combines TRBV24-1 with TRBJ1-4; D call uncertain. Trimming removed 5 bases from V and 3 bases from J, with 6 bases in between. Germline values: CDR1 KGHDR, CDR2 SFDVKD. CDR3 length: 13 amino acids. CDR3 nucleotide sequence: TGTGCCACCAGTGCCCGTTCTAATGAAAAACTGTTTTTT. It yields the protein CATSARSNEKLFF.

The chain combines TRBV3-1 (or the pseudogene TRBV3-2) with TRBJ2-3, with 7 nucleotides matching TRBD2. The CDR3 spans 16 residues. CDR1 and CDR2 (germline): LGHDT, YNNKEL (reference sequence). Unmatched junction bases numbered 8, after V lost 0 bases and J lost 5 bases. CDR3 sequence reads: CASSQEWGRAGDTQYF. The CDR3, as DNA: TGTGCCAGCAGCCAAGAATGGGGGAGGGCCGGAGATACGCAGTATTTT.

The chain links TRBV11-2 to TRBJ1-1; the match to TRBD1 covers 7 bases. After removal of 2 bases from V and 4 bases from J, the junction contained 7 bases not matched to a gene. The length of the CDR3 is 15 residues. Germline V gene data show CDR1 as SGHAT and CDR2 as FQNNGV. The CDR3 reads CASSLFRGGGTEAFF. The CDR3 DNA is TGTGCCAGCAGCTTATTTAGAGGGGGCGGCACTGAAGCTTTCTTT.

V gene TRBV2 combines with J gene TRBJ2-1; D not certain. Germline V gene lookup returns CDR1 SNHLY and CDR2 FYNNEI. The CDR3 loop spans 15 amino acids. Trimming took 6 bases from V and 0 from J, leaving 12 bases between them. CDR3 region: CASSSYGGSYNEQFF. The CDR3 DNA reads as TGTGCCAGCAGCTCCTACGGCGGCTCCTACAATGAGCAGTTCTTC.

The chain has TRBV11-3 and TRBJ1-4; no clear D gene. Germline values: CDR1 SGHNT, CDR2 YENEEA. CDR3 length equals 15 residues. V lost 4 bases and J lost 8, with 17 bases in between. Here the CDR3 reads CASSSPGDGEEKLFF. In DNA form, the CDR3 reads TGTGCCAGCAGCTCCCCGGGAGACGGGGAAGAAAAACTGTTTTTT.

This sequence joins TRBV4-1 and TRBJ1-3; no firm D call. V was clipped by 0 bases and J by 0 bases, with 15 bases between them. Germline CDR1 is MGHRA and CDR2 is YSYEKL. The CDR3 runs 18 residues. The CDR3 sequence: CASSQDPPYSSSGNTIYF. CDR3 DNA sequence: TGCGCCAGCAGCCAAGATCCCCCTTACAGTAGCTCTGGAAACACCATATATTTT.

The genes are TRBV7-2 and TRBJ2-2, with 11 bases aligning to TRBD1. CDR1 is SGHTA and CDR2 is FQGNSA in the germline V gene. Unmatched junction bases numbered 5, after V lost 5 bases and J lost 6 bases. The CDR3 contains 15 residues. The CDR3 loop reads CASSRDRGWPGELFF. CDR3 bases: TGTGCCAGCAGCCGGGACAGGGGGTGGCCCGGGGAGCTGTTTTTT.

V gene TRBV7-2 combines with J gene TRBJ1-4, with D unresolved. V was pared by 4 bases and J by 8 bases, with 11 bases between. The CDR3 is 13 amino acids. CDR1 and CDR2 (germline): SGHTA, FQGNSA. CDR3 loop: CASSSAPEEKLFF. CDR3 DNA: TGTGCCAGCAGCTCAGCCCCCGAGGAAAAACTGTTTTTT.

This sequence joins TRBV6-5 and TRBJ1-1, with D perhaps matching TRBD1 (5 bases). Trimming cost V 7 bases and J 2 bases, with 14 bases left between them. CDR1 is MNHEY and CDR2 is SVGAGI in the germline V gene. The CDR3 has 14 amino acids. The CDR3 reads CASTPGRANTEAFF. CDR3 DNA sequence: TGTGCCAGCACTCCTGGCAGGGCCAACACTGAAGCTTTCTTT.

V is TRBV11-3 and J is TRBJ2-3, with a tentative D call TRBD1 (5 bases). The CDR3 is made up of 13 amino acids. Per germline, CDR1 SGHNT and CDR2 YENEEA. V lost 4 bases and J 5 bases, leaving 10 bases between the germline ends. CDR3 in DNA: TGTGCCAGCAGCTCAATCAGGGAAGATACGCAGTATTTT. It specifies CASSSIREDTQYF.

The CDR3 is CASSTGLASEQYV. The CDR3 DNA follows: TGTGCCAGCAGCACGGGACTAGCGAGCGAGCAGTACGTC. The chain couples TRBV11-3 to TRBJ2-7, with 10 bases identical to TRBD2. The germline V gene has CDR1 SGHNT and CDR2 YENEEA. This CDR3 contains 13 residues. V lost 5 bases to trimming and J lost 6 bases; unmatched junction nucleotides: 4.

The rearrangement joins TRBV19 to TRBJ1-1; D uncertain. This CDR3 is 14 amino acids long. Per germline, CDR1 LNHDA and CDR2 SQIVND (reference sequence). V lost 7 bases, J lost 8 bases, and 20 bases lay in between. CDR3 region: CASNPRHPTEEAFF. CDR3 nucleotide sequence: TGTGCCAGTAATCCAAGACACCCGACGGAAGAAGCTTTCTTT.

The genes are TRBV7-8 and TRBJ1-1; 7 bases match TRBD1. Trimming removed 3 bases from V and 1 base from J; junction bases left unmatched: 8. Germline values: CDR1 SGHVS, CDR2 FQNEAQ. CDR3 size: 16 residues. This chain's CDR3 is CASSLLTGTANTEAFF. The CDR3 DNA follows: TGTGCCAGCAGCTTGTTAACCGGGACAGCGAACACTGAAGCTTTCTTT.

This chain joins TRBV7-8 and TRBJ2-3; 10 nucleotides agree with TRBD1. The CDR3 has 15 amino acids. V trimming: 5 bases; J trimming: 3 bases; junction bases outside the gene matches: 5. Per the germline V gene, CDR1 is SGHVS and CDR2 is FQNEAQ. The CDR3 coding sequence is TGTGCCAGCAGCCCACGGGACAGGGGAACAGATACGCAGTATTTT. Its translation is CASSPRDRGTDTQYF.

J is TRBJ1-4 and V is TRBV7-9; 7 bases line up with TRBD1. V lost 2 bases, J lost 8 bases, and 5 bases stayed unmatched. CDR1 is SEHNR and CDR2 is FQNEAQ in the germline V gene (reference sequence). The length of the CDR3 is 14 residues. CDR3 sequence: CASSLPRTGEKLFF. The DNA of the CDR3 is TGTGCCAGCAGCTTACCGCGGACAGGCGAAAAACTGTTTTTT. Full variable domain (outside the CDR3, taken from reference TRBV7-9 and TRBJ1-4): DTGVSQNPRHKITKRGQNVTFRCDPISEHNRLYWYRQTLGQGPEFLTYFQNEAQLEKSRLLSDRFSAERPKGSFSTLEIQRTEQGDSAMYLCASSLPRTGEKLFFGSGTQLSVL.

Comments on this clone: Other DNA sequences in the same sample also yield this CDR3. J is TRBJ1-2 and V is TRBV27; no reliable D call. In germline, CDR1 is MNHEY, CDR2 SMNVEV (reference sequence). Deletions cut 2 bases from V and 2 bases from J, with 6 bases between. This CDR3 region has 13 residues. The CDR3 reads CASSLRENYGYTF. The CDR3 nucleotides read TGTGCCAGCAGTTTAAGGGAGAACTATGGCTACACCTTC.

The chain couples TRBV6-1 to TRBJ1-6; unclear D gene. The CDR3 is made up of 16 amino acids. In germline, CDR1 is MNHNS, CDR2 SASEGT. V was clipped by 2 bases and J by 7 bases, with 15 bases between them. The CDR3 is CASSENGGFRNSPLHF. Written as DNA, the CDR3 is TGTGCCAGCAGTGAAAATGGAGGGTTCCGAAATTCACCCCTCCACTTT.

The chain has TRBV7-2 and TRBJ2-1, with 7 nucleotides matching TRBD2. J was trimmed by 6 bases and V by 1 base; bases with no gene match: 9. The CDR3 sequence is 16 residues long. Germline-derived CDR1 and CDR2 are SGHTA and FQGNSA. The CDR3 DNA is TGTGCCAGCAGCTTAGTGCCCCGACTAGCTGGCAATGAGCAGTTCTTC. Protein product: CASSLVPRLAGNEQFF.